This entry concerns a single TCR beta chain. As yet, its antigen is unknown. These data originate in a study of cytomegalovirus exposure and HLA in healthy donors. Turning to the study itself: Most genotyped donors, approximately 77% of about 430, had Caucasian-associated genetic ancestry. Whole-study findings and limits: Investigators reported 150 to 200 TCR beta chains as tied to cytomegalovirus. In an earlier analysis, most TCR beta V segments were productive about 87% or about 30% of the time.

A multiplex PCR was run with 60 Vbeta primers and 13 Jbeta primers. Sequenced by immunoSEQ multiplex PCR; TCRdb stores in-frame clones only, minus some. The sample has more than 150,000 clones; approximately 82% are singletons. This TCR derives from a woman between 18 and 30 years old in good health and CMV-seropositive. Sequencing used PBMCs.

In DNA form, the CDR3 reads TGTGCCAGCAGGACACTAGCGGCGGACTATACGCAGTATTTT. It is translated as CASRTLAADYTQYF. The chain uses TRBV11-2 and TRBJ2-3, with 8 bases identical to TRBD2. Germline assignment: CDR1 SGHAT and CDR2 FQNNGV. Trimming cost V 6 bases and J 7 bases; bases outside gene matches: 9. The CDR3 runs to 14 residues.